This T cell receptor (beta chain) was captured by sequencing in a study of T cells in Graves' hyperthyroidism and ophthalmopathy. This clonotype was counted between two and nine times. Its specificity is unknown. Graves' hyperthyroidism showing no ophthalmopathy progression within 18 months was considered stable. Clinical symptoms, serum thyroxine and TRAb, thyroid ultrasound and orbital computed tomography were used for the diagnoses. PBMCs were collected from a roughly 10 ml volume of fresh peripheral blood. What was amplified from RNA transcripts were TCR beta CDR3 regions. The HTBI set primed first-round TCR CDR3 RT-PCR. TCRdb redid the calling of the multiplex PCR reads with MiXCR, one entry per CDR3 protein. The table records 500,000 to 700,000 distinct CDR3 sequences, around 15% of them present only once. Study-wide findings and caveats: Among thyroid clonotypes expanded above 0.001, most also appeared in blood.

V dropped 5 bases and J dropped 4; count of bases not matched to a gene: 11. The CDR3 contains 16 residues. The germline V gene encodes CDR1 MDHEN and CDR2 SYDVKM. Sequenced material: blood. The origin of this receptor is a woman aged 18 to 35 with Graves' hyperthyroidism. The V call is TRBV28, the J call TRBJ1-5; 7 nucleotides line up with TRBD1. The CDR3 sequence is CASSPQTGIGNQPQHF. CDR3 nucleotides: TGTGCCAGCAGTCCCCAGACAGGGATTGGGAATCAGCCCCAGCATTTT.